This is a list of T cell receptor beta chains from one sample in a study of CD8+ T cells in alopecia areata. Assay: immunoSEQ multiplex PCR; the TCRdb copy retains only in-frame clones and omits some. This sample yields tens of thousands of clones, of which 35% to 55% are seen a single time; around 21% belongs to the top ten. The sequenced sample was CD8+ T cells sorted from blood, obtained at approximately week 37, from a patient treated with tofacitinib. Receptors originate from a human donor with alopecia areata. The CDR3 runs from the conserved cysteine through the conserved F or W. The D gene is left open where the match is weak. Some rows mark clone size as missing; the rest say once, few, many or name a class of expanded clone.

CDR3 length: 16
V gene: TRBV5-1
J gene: TRBJ2-2
D gene: TRBD2
clone size: -
CDR3 DNA: TGCGCCAGCAGCGGTACTAGCGGGAGGGACACCGGGGAGCTGTTTTTT
CDR3 protein: CASSGTSGRDTGELFF

CDR3 length: 15
V gene: TRBV9
J gene: TRBJ2-1
D gene: -
clone size: -
CDR3 DNA: TGTGCCAGCAGCGTAGCGGGGGCAGCCTACAATGAGCAGTTCTTC
CDR3 protein: CASSVAGAAYNEQFF

CDR3 length: 14
V gene: TRBV7-2
J gene: TRBJ2-7
D gene: -
clone size: -
CDR3 DNA: TGTGCCAGCAGCCCCCGACTTCTGGACCACGAGCAGTACTTC
CDR3 protein: CASSPRLLDHEQYF

CDR3 length: 12
V gene: TRBV29-1
J gene: TRBJ2-5
D gene: -
clone size: few
CDR3 DNA: TGCAGCGTTGAGGATATCCAAGAGACCCAGTACTTC
CDR3 protein: CSVEDIQETQYF

CDR3 length: 15
V gene: TRBV4-2
J gene: TRBJ1-1
D gene: TRBD1
clone size: -
CDR3 DNA: TGTGCCAGCAGCCAGGGGACAGTAGCGAACACTGAAGCTTTCTTT
CDR3 protein: CASSQGTVANTEAFF

CDR3 length: 14
V gene: TRBV29-1
J gene: TRBJ2-3
D gene: TRBD2
clone size: few
CDR3 DNA: TGCAGCGTGTTTGGGGGGGTGGACACAGATACGCAGTATTTT
CDR3 protein: CSVFGGVDTDTQYF

CDR3 length: 15
V gene: TRBV29-1
J gene: TRBJ2-2
D gene: TRBD1
clone size: -
CDR3 DNA: TGCAGCGCCTGGACAGGGGGTGGGAACACCGGGGAGCTGTTTTTT
CDR3 protein: CSAWTGGGNTGELFF

CDR3 length: 14
V gene: TRBV6-5
J gene: TRBJ2-5
D gene: -
clone size: -
CDR3 DNA: TGTGCCAGCAGCACCAACGACTTGGAAGAGACCCAGTACTTC
CDR3 protein: CASSTNDLEETQYF

CDR3 length: 13
V gene: TRBV19
J gene: TRBJ1-5
D gene: -
clone size: -
CDR3 DNA: TGTGCCAGTAGTCACAGGGCGGGTCAGCCCCAGCATTTT
CDR3 protein: CASSHRAGQPQHF

CDR3 length: 15
V gene: TRBV29-1
J gene: TRBJ2-1
D gene: TRBD2
clone size: few
CDR3 DNA: TGCAGCGTTGAAGGGACTAGCGGGAGTTACAATGAGCAGTTCTTC
CDR3 protein: CSVEGTSGSYNEQFF

CDR3 length: 12
V gene: TRBV4-1
J gene: TRBJ2-4
D gene: -
clone size: -
CDR3 DNA: TGCGCCAGCAGCCCTCAGGGCGACATTCAGTACTTC
CDR3 protein: CASSPQGDIQYF

CDR3 length: 17
V gene: TRBV4-1
J gene: TRBJ2-5
D gene: TRBD2
clone size: -
CDR3 DNA: TGCGCCAGCAGCCGTGTAGGGACTAGACCTTTCAAAGAGACCCAGTACTTC
CDR3 protein: CASSRVGTRPFKETQYF

CDR3 length: 11
V gene: TRBV4-1
J gene: TRBJ2-1
D gene: -
clone size: -
CDR3 DNA: TGCGCCAGCAGCCTGTCCAATGAGCAGTTCTTC
CDR3 protein: CASSLSNEQFF

CDR3 length: 11
V gene: TRBV29-1
J gene: TRBJ2-1
D gene: TRBD2
clone size: few
CDR3 DNA: TGCAGGGGACTAGCGGGAGGTGAGCAGTTCTTC
CDR3 protein: CRGLAGGEQFF

CDR3 length: 13
V gene: TRBV9
J gene: TRBJ1-2
D gene: -
clone size: -
CDR3 DNA: TGTGCCAGCAGCCCTCGAGGGTATGGTGGCTACACCTTC
CDR3 protein: CASSPRGYGGYTF

CDR3 length: 16
V gene: TRBV29-1
J gene: TRBJ2-1
D gene: -
clone size: -
CDR3 DNA: TGCAGCGTTGAGGGGGGGGCCCTAGAGTCCTACAATGAGCAGTTCTTC
CDR3 protein: CSVEGGALESYNEQFF

CDR3 length: 15
V gene: TRBV30
J gene: TRBJ1-4
D gene: -
clone size: -
CDR3 DNA: TGTGCCTGGGGGGCAGGAGTCTCGTCTAATGAAAAACTGTTTTTT
CDR3 protein: CAWGAGVSSNEKLFF

CDR3 length: 15
V gene: TRBV9
J gene: TRBJ2-1
D gene: TRBD2
clone size: -
CDR3 DNA: TGTGCCAGCAGCGCCGGGACTAGCGGTTACAATGAGCAGTTCTTC
CDR3 protein: CASSAGTSGYNEQFF

CDR3 length: 13
V gene: TRBV7-3
J gene: TRBJ2-1
D gene: -
clone size: -
CDR3 DNA: -
CDR3 protein: CASSLVGPGAKFF

CDR3 length: 15
V gene: TRBV18
J gene: TRBJ2-6
D gene: -
clone size: -
CDR3 DNA: TGTGCCAGCTCACCAAGTGTGTCTGGGGCCAACGTCCTGACTTTC
CDR3 protein: CASSPSVSGANVLTF

CDR3 length: 14
V gene: TRBV13
J gene: TRBJ1-5
D gene: -
clone size: medium-sized
CDR3 DNA: TGTGCCAGCAGCCTCGGACAGCTTAATCAGCCCCAGCATTTT
CDR3 protein: CASSLGQLNQPQHF

CDR3 length: 17
V gene: TRBV7-2
J gene: TRBJ2-2
D gene: TRBD1
clone size: -
CDR3 DNA: TGTGCCAGCAGCTTCTTAGGGACAGGGGGCGCCGGCGGGGAGCTGTTTTTT
CDR3 protein: CASSFLGTGGAGGELFF

CDR3 length: 14
V gene: TRBV29-1
J gene: TRBJ1-4
D gene: -
clone size: -
CDR3 DNA: TGCAGCGTTGAAATGGACCGACCTAATGAAAAACTGTTTTTT
CDR3 protein: CSVEMDRPNEKLFF

CDR3 length: 16
V gene: TRBV29-1
J gene: TRBJ2-5
D gene: TRBD2
clone size: few
CDR3 DNA: TGCAGCGTTGAAGGTCCAGCTAGCGGGAGTGGGGAGACCCAGTACTTC
CDR3 protein: CSVEGPASGSGETQYF

CDR3 length: 17
V gene: TRBV5-6
J gene: TRBJ2-7
D gene: TRBD1
clone size: -
CDR3 DNA: TGTGCCAGCAGCTTGGCGGGACAGGGATCCGTCTCCTACGAGCAGTACTTC
CDR3 protein: CASSLAGQGSVSYEQYF

CDR3 length: 15
V gene: TRBV9
J gene: TRBJ1-2
D gene: -
clone size: few
CDR3 DNA: TGTGCCAGCAGCGTAGACGGGGGGCGCGGAGATGGCTACACCTTC
CDR3 protein: CASSVDGGRGDGYTF

CDR3 length: 14
V gene: TRBV30
J gene: TRBJ2-7
D gene: TRBD2
clone size: few
CDR3 DNA: TGTGCCTGGAGTGTAGCCGGGAGGCCCCACGAGCAGTACTTC
CDR3 protein: CAWSVAGRPHEQYF

CDR3 length: 13
V gene: TRBV5-1
J gene: TRBJ2-7
D gene: -
clone size: -
CDR3 DNA: TGCGCCAGCAGCTCTCGGGGCAGCTACGAGCAGTACTTC
CDR3 protein: CASSSRGSYEQYF

CDR3 length: 13
V gene: TRBV15
J gene: TRBJ2-1
D gene: -
clone size: -
CDR3 DNA: TGTGCCACCTCAGTGAAGATTTACAATGAGCAGTTCTTC
CDR3 protein: CATSVKIYNEQFF

CDR3 length: 14
V gene: TRBV9
J gene: TRBJ2-7
D gene: TRBD1
clone size: -
CDR3 DNA: TGTGCCAGCAGCGGGAGACAGGGGGCCTACGAGCAGTACTTC
CDR3 protein: CASSGRQGAYEQYF

CDR3 length: 12
V gene: TRBV29-1
J gene: TRBJ2-7
D gene: -
clone size: -
CDR3 DNA: TGCAGCGTTGAAACAGGTTCTTACGAGCAGTACTTC
CDR3 protein: CSVETGSYEQYF

CDR3 length: 14
V gene: TRBV30
J gene: TRBJ2-7
D gene: -
clone size: -
CDR3 DNA: TGTGCCTGGAATTTAGGGGTTCTTTTCTACGAGCAGTACTTC
CDR3 protein: CAWNLGVLFYEQYF

CDR3 length: 11
V gene: TRBV11-2
J gene: TRBJ2-5
D gene: -
clone size: -
CDR3 DNA: TGTGCCAGCAGTCAAAGGGGGACCCAGTACTTC
CDR3 protein: CASSQRGTQYF

CDR3 length: 16
V gene: TRBV29-1
J gene: TRBJ1-1
D gene: TRBD1
clone size: few
CDR3 DNA: TGCAGCGTTGAAGGGATACAGGGGGCGATGGGCACTGAAGCTTTCTTT
CDR3 protein: CSVEGIQGAMGTEAFF

CDR3 length: 11
V gene: TRBV29-1
J gene: TRBJ2-7
D gene: -
clone size: -
CDR3 DNA: TGCAGCGCAGTCGGACTCTACGAGCAGTACTTC
CDR3 protein: CSAVGLYEQYF

CDR3 length: 17
V gene: TRBV7-8
J gene: TRBJ2-1
D gene: TRBD2
clone size: few
CDR3 DNA: TGTGCCAGCAGCCTAGGACTAGCGGGAGTTAAGGACGGTGAGCAGTTCTTC
CDR3 protein: CASSLGLAGVKDGEQFF

CDR3 length: 14
V gene: TRBV5-6
J gene: TRBJ2-3
D gene: -
clone size: -
CDR3 DNA: TGTGCCAGCAGCTTGGTACGGATCAGCGATACGCAGTATTTT
CDR3 protein: CASSLVRISDTQYF

CDR3 length: 12
V gene: TRBV7-9
J gene: TRBJ1-5
D gene: -
clone size: few
CDR3 DNA: TGTGCCAGCAGCTTCAACTCTCAGCCCCAGCATTTT
CDR3 protein: CASSFNSQPQHF

CDR3 length: 16
V gene: TRBV2
J gene: TRBJ1-3
D gene: -
clone size: few
CDR3 DNA: TGTGCCAGCAGTGAATTCAAACAGGGCGGTGGAAACACCATATATTTT
CDR3 protein: CASSEFKQGGGNTIYF

CDR3 length: 16
V gene: TRBV21-1
J gene: TRBJ2-3
D gene: -
clone size: -
CDR3 DNA: TGTGCCAGCAGCAAAGTGTCGAAATCGAGCACAGATACGCAGTATTTT
CDR3 protein: CASSKVSKSSTDTQYF

CDR3 length: 16
V gene: TRBV11-2
J gene: TRBJ2-1
D gene: -
clone size: few
CDR3 DNA: TGTGCCAGCAGCCAAGAGGGGGGGACAGCTTACAATGAGCAGTTCTTC
CDR3 protein: CASSQEGGTAYNEQFF